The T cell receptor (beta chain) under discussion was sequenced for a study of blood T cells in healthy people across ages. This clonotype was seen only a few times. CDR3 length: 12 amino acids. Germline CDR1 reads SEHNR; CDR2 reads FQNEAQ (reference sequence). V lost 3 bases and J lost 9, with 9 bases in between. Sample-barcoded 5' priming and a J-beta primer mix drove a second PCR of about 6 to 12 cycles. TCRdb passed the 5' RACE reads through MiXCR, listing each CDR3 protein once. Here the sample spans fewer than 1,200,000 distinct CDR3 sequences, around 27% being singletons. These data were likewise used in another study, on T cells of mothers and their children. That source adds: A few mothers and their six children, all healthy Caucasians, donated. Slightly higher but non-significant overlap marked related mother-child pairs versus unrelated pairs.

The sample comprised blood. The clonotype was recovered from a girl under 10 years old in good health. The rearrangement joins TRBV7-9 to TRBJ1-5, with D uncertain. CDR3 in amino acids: CASSFSDPPQHF. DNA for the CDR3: TGTGCCAGCAGCTTTTCCGACCCGCCCCAGCATTTT.